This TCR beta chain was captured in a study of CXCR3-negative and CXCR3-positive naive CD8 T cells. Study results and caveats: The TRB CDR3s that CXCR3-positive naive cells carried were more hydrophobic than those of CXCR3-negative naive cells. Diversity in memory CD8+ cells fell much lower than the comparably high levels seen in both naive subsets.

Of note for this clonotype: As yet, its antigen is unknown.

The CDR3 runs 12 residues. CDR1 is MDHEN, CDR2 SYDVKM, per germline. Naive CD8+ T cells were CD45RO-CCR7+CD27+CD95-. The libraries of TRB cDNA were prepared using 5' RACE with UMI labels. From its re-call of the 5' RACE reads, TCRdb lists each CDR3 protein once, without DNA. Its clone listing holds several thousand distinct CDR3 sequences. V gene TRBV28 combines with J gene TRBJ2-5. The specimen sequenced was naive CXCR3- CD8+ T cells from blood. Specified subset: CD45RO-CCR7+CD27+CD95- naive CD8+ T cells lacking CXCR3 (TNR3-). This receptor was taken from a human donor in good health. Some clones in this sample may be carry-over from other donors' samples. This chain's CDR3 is CASSEYQETQYF. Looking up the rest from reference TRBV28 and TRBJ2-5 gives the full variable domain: DVKVTQSSRYLVKRTGEKVFLECVQDMDHENMFWYRQDPGLGLRLIYFSYDVKMKEKGDIPEGYSVSREKKERFSLILESASTNQTSMYLCASSEYQETQYFGPGTRLLVL.